This TCR beta chain was identified during a study of T-cell memory formation after mild COVID-19. Researchers used 5'RACE with constant-segment primers to make TCR alpha and TCR beta cDNA libraries that carry sample barcodes and UMIs. TCRdb re-analysed the 5' RACE reads in MiXCR, keeping a single row per CDR3 protein. The sample shows approximately 480,000 distinct CDR3 sequences, about 20% of them seen only once. Whole-study findings and limits: Some responding clones appeared in pre-infection memory, suggesting cross-reactive memory joined.

V gave up 5 bases and J gave up 6 bases, with 22 bases separating them. This CDR3 spans 16 amino acids. Germline-derived CDR1 and CDR2 are LGHNA and YSLEER. To note about this clonotype: Its antigen remains unknown.

The gene calls are TRBV4-3 and TRBJ1-1; tentatively, D is TRBD1 (5 bases). This clonotype originated in an adult woman who had mild COVID-19 (a few samples of this study predate the infection). Cell type and time point are not known. The source material was PBMCs or a T cell subset sorted from them (not recorded which). The CDR3 reads CASSYINGQRAPEAFF. Written as DNA, the CDR3 is TGCGCCAGCAGCTACATCAATGGACAAAGGGCGCCTGAAGCTTTCTTT.